One and the same sample provided the 30 T cell receptor beta chains below, sequenced in a study of blood T cell repertoires in COVID-19. Here immunoSEQ multiplex PCR was the method, and the copy in TCRdb shows in-frame clones only, minus some. The profile shows 65,000 to 80,000 clones, 80% to 90% of them singletons. The sample taken for sequencing was peripheral blood. The receptors here all came from a man aged 80 or over in a cohort sampled during active COVID-19.

The chain has TRBV28 and TRBJ2-3; TRBD1 matches at 9 bases. Germline V gives CDR1 MDHEN, CDR2 SYDVKM. This CDR3 has 14 residues. V was pared by 4 bases and J by 3 bases, with 2 bases of the junction left unmatched. The CDR3 sequence is CASSSGTGTDTQYF. CDR3 nucleotides: TGTGCCAGCAGTTCCGGGACAGGGACAGATACGCAGTATTTT.

J is TRBJ2-1 and V is TRBV6-5; D is unclear. The CDR3 totals 13 residues. Germline V gives CDR1 MNHEY, CDR2 SVGAGI. The ends were cut back, 0 bases at V and 4 bases at J, with 4 bases in the middle. In DNA, the CDR3 is TGTGCCAGCAGTTACTCGACTTACAATGAGCAGTTCTTC. This translates into CASSYSTYNEQFF.

This clone was observed a single time. This rearrangement joins TRBV7-9 to TRBJ2-3, with unresolved D. The CDR3 length is 12 residues. V lost 1 base and J 6 bases, leaving 5 bases between the germline ends. CDR1 and CDR2 from the germline V gene are SEHNR and FQNEAQ (reference sequence). The CDR3 DNA reads TGTGCCAGCAGCTTAGTCGGGGATACGCAGTATTTT. Translation: CASSLVGDTQYF.

J is TRBJ2-3 and V is TRBV7-3, with D possibly TRBD1 on 7 matching bases. CDR3 length: 18 amino acids. Germline V gene sequence: CDR1 SGHTA, CDR2 FQGTGA. V lost 5 bases and J lost 2, with 23 bases in between. CDR3 sequence reads: CASSPGAGGNEYTDTQYF. CDR3 nucleotides: TGTGCCAGCAGCCCGGGGGCAGGGGGTAACGAATACACAGATACGCAGTATTTT.

This clone was found a few times. This sequence joins TRBV5-1 and TRBJ1-1, with D possibly TRBD1 on 6 matching bases. The length of the CDR3 is 15 residues. Trimming left V 4 bases short and J 1 base short, with 14 bases between. Germline V gene sequence: CDR1 SGHRS, CDR2 YFSETQ. The CDR3 loop is CASSEWTVGNTEAFF. CDR3 coding DNA: TGCGCCAGCAGCGAATGGACAGTGGGGAACACTGAAGCTTTCTTT.

The chain uses TRBV7-9 and TRBJ2-2, with 8 bases identical to TRBD2. The trim removed 3 bases at V and 6 bases at J, leaving 3 bases unmatched. The CDR3 has 14 residues. In germline, CDR1 is SEHNR, CDR2 FQNEAQ (reference sequence). The CDR3 DNA sequence: TGTGCCAGCAGCTTCGGCGGGGGGCCCGGGGAGCTGTTTTTT. It codes for CASSFGGGPGELFF.

The chain carries TRBV10-3 and TRBJ2-2; 7 bases fit TRBD1. The CDR3 contains 15 residues. CDR1 ENHRY and CDR2 SYGVKD come from the germline V gene. Germline trimming cut 6 bases from V and 3 bases from J; bases unmatched to any gene: 7. The CDR3 DNA reads as TGTGCCATCAGGGTGACAGGGTTCGACACCGGGGAGCTGTTTTTT. Translating it yields CAIRVTGFDTGELFF.

The chain employs TRBV28 and TRBJ2-7; D not certain. V lost 2 bases, J lost 2 bases, and 7 bases lay in between. Germline-derived CDR1 and CDR2 are MDHEN and SYDVKM. This CDR3 is built from 13 residues. CDR3 in amino acids: CASSLNGPYEQYV. DNA for the CDR3: TGTGCCAGCAGTTTAAACGGTCCCTACGAGCAGTACGTC.

This chain links TRBV27 with TRBJ1-5, with D perhaps TRBD1 (5 bases). V lost 4 bases to trimming and J lost 7 bases, with 14 bases between them. Per germline, CDR1 MNHEY and CDR2 SMNVEV (reference sequence). CDR3 length: 14 residues. Written as DNA, the CDR3 is TGTGCCAGCAGTTCGTCAGGGTCAGAGCAGCCCCAGCATTTT. It encodes CASSSSGSEQPQHF.

This chain uses TRBV5-6 with TRBJ1-2; perhaps TRBD1 as D (6 bases). The CDR3 is made up of 15 amino acids. V lost 2 bases and J 2 bases, leaving 13 bases between the germline ends. Germline V gives CDR1 SGHDT, CDR2 YYEEEE. The CDR3 DNA is TGTGCCAGCAGCTTAAGATGGACAGCCAACTATGGCTACACCTTC. Amino acid sequence: CASSLRWTANYGYTF.

The CDR3: CATRVRLAGVYGEAFF. In DNA form, the CDR3 reads TGTGCCACCAGAGTGCGGTTGGCAGGGGTCTATGGTGAAGCTTTCTTT. V is TRBV24-1 and J is TRBJ1-1; D perhaps matches TRBD1 (6 bases). CDR1 and CDR2 from the germline V gene are KGHDR and SFDVKD. Trimming cost V 7 bases and J 7 bases, with 24 bases left between them. The CDR3 is 16 residues long.

The chain recombines TRBV10-3 with TRBJ1-2; 8 bases agree with TRBD1. The CDR3 is 15 residues long. Per germline, CDR1 ENHRY and CDR2 SYGVKD. J lost 3 bases, V lost 5 bases, and 8 bases had no gene match. The CDR3 region is CAISRQGPTDYGYTF. The CDR3 DNA reads as TGTGCCATCAGTCGACAGGGGCCCACGGACTATGGCTACACCTTC.

The rearrangement uses TRBV19 and TRBJ1-6; D is uncertain. Germline V gives CDR1 LNHDA, CDR2 SQIVND (reference sequence). With 5 bases removed from V and 10 bases from J, the gap between germline ends came to 12 bases. This CDR3 comprises 13 residues. DNA for the CDR3: TGTGCCAGTAGTTTGGGCTCGCCATCACCCCTCCACTTT. Protein product: CASSLGSPSPLHF.

The chain couples TRBV29-1 to TRBJ1-1; 12 nucleotides agree with TRBD1. CDR3 length equals 13 residues. Looked up from germline, CDR1 is SQVTM and CDR2 is ANQGSEA. Unmatched junction bases numbered 9, after V lost 6 bases and J lost 10 bases. The CDR3 reads CSVGDRGLRGAFF. Written as DNA, the CDR3 is TGCAGCGTAGGGGACAGGGGGCTTAGGGGAGCTTTCTTT.

The chain joins TRBV29-1 to TRBJ1-1; 12 bases map to TRBD1. The CDR3 has 16 residues. The germline V gene has CDR1 SQVTM and CDR2 ANQGSEA. V shed 6 bases and J 3 bases; nucleotides not matched to a gene: 11. This chain's CDR3 is CSVVPGQGAGYTEAFF. The CDR3 DNA is TGCAGCGTCGTCCCGGGACAGGGGGCGGGGTACACTGAAGCTTTCTTT.

This clone has more than one count but fewer than ten. The chain combines TRBV7-2 with TRBJ1-5; a possible D gene is TRBD1 (5 bases). CDR1 is SGHTA, CDR2 FQGNSA, per germline. CDR3 length: 16 residues. The V end was cut by 1 base, the J end by 8 bases, with 18 bases between. CDR3 protein: CASSLEAQGISEPQHF. CDR3 bases: TGTGCCAGCAGCTTAGAGGCGCAGGGCATATCGGAGCCCCAGCATTTT.

The rearrangement uses TRBV4-1 and TRBJ2-7; no firm D call. There are 13 residues in the CDR3. V shed 4 bases and J shed 4 bases, with 11 bases lying between them. Germline lookup yields CDR1 MGHRA and CDR2 YSYEKL. The CDR3 DNA is TGCGCCAGCAGCCGGGCTGGGTCTTACGAGCAGTACTTC. Its translation is CASSRAGSYEQYF.

The chain recombines TRBV7-2 with TRBJ1-6; 9 nucleotides agree with TRBD1. The J segment lost 3 bases and the V segment lost 5 bases, leaving 2 bases of the junction unmatched. The germline V gene has CDR1 SGHTA and CDR2 FQGNSA. The CDR3 loop spans 15 amino acids. CDR3 in DNA: TGTGCCAGCAGCCGGGGACAGGGCTATAATTCACCCCTCCACTTT. It translates to CASSRGQGYNSPLHF. The whole variable domain, filled in from reference TRBV7-2 and TRBJ1-6, reads GAGVSQSPSNKVTEKGKDVELRCDPISGHTALYWYRQSLGQGLEFLIYFQGNSAPDKSGLPSDRFSAERTGGSVSTLTIQRTQQEDSAVYLCASSRGQGYNSPLHFGNGTRLTVT.

CDR3 nucleotides: TGTGCCAGCTCAGCAGGAAACGCGAACACCGGGGAGCTGTTTTTT. Translating gives CASSAGNANTGELFF. The gene calls are TRBV18 and TRBJ2-2; no reliable D call. Trimming pared 5 bases from V and 0 bases from J, leaving 10 bases between. CDR3 length: 15 residues. Per germline, CDR1 KGHSH and CDR2 LQKENI.

This clone occurred once. CDR3 bases: TGTGCCAGCAGTCTGAGTAATGAAAAACTGTTTTTT. Its protein product is CASSLSNEKLFF. The chain joins TRBV28 to TRBJ1-4; D gene uncertain. The germline V gene encodes CDR1 MDHEN and CDR2 SYDVKM. The CDR3 is 12 amino acids. Trimming pared 5 bases from V and 4 bases from J, leaving 5 bases between.

For this clone: Different DNA sequences within this sample yield the same CDR3. V is TRBV5-1 and J is TRBJ2-3; 7 nucleotides match TRBD1. The CDR3 spans 14 residues. Germline V gene data show CDR1 as SGHRS and CDR2 as YFSETQ. V gave up 4 bases and J gave up 0 bases; unmatched junction bases: 2. The CDR3 region is CASSVQGSTDTQYF. The CDR3 DNA sequence: TGCGCCAGCAGCGTACAGGGGAGCACAGATACGCAGTATTTT.

This clone was recorded once. The chain employs TRBV7-2 and TRBJ2-7; 10 nucleotides line up with TRBD2. This CDR3 has 15 amino acids. V lost 0 bases and J lost 3; bases outside the gene matches: 2. Germline CDR1 reads SGHTA; CDR2 reads FQGNSA. The DNA of the CDR3 is TGTGCCAGCAGCTTAGCGGGGACTAGCGTCTACGAGCAGTACTTC. Translated: CASSLAGTSVYEQYF.

This clone was detected a few times. The chain couples TRBV5-1 to TRBJ2-3; D gene uncertain. V was clipped by 1 base and J by 1 base, with 10 bases between them. This CDR3 comprises 15 residues. Germline CDR1 is SGHRS and CDR2 is YFSETQ. The CDR3 coding sequence is TGCGCCAGCAGCTTGTGGGCTGGCCGCACAGATACGCAGTATTTT. Translating gives CASSLWAGRTDTQYF.

This sequence joins TRBV3-1 (or the pseudogene TRBV3-2) and TRBJ2-5; D is ambiguous. Germline V gives CDR1 LGHDT, CDR2 YNNKEL (reference sequence). V was trimmed by 0 bases and J by 4 bases, leaving 3 bases between them. CDR3 length: 12 residues. CDR3: CASSQDGETQYF. The CDR3 DNA sequence: TGTGCCAGCAGCCAAGACGGAGAGACCCAGTACTTC.

The J gene is TRBJ2-7, the V gene TRBV12-3 or TRBV12-4, with D perhaps TRBD2 (5 bases). V shed 3 bases and J shed 3 bases, with 9 bases lying between them. The CDR3 extends over 13 amino acids. The CDR3 protein is CASSFRTDYEQYV. CDR3 nucleotides: TGTGCCAGCAGTTTTAGGACTGACTACGAGCAGTACGTC.

The chain links TRBV11-2 to TRBJ2-5; D not resolved. Germline loops: CDR1 SGHAT, CDR2 FQNNGV. The CDR3 is made up of 14 amino acids. V lost 5 bases to trimming and J lost 4 bases, with 14 bases between them. CDR3 sequence: CASSARSGRETQYF. Here the CDR3 DNA reads TGTGCCAGCAGCGCTAGGAGTGGAAGAGAGACCCAGTACTTC.

The chain combines TRBV10-3 with TRBJ2-7, with D maybe TRBD2 (6 bases). The CDR3 covers 15 residues. CDR1 ENHRY and CDR2 SYGVKD come from the germline V gene. Trimming cost V 2 bases and J 3 bases, with 14 bases left between them. The CDR3 sequence: CAISERGLESYEQYF. The CDR3 region has the DNA TGTGCCATCAGTGAGCGGGGGTTAGAAAGCTACGAGCAGTACTTC.

This clone has a handful of counts. This chain links TRBV29-1 with TRBJ1-2; D is undetermined. The V and J ends lost 7 bases and 3 bases respectively, with 6 bases between them. CDR1 and CDR2 from the germline V gene are SQVTM and ANQGSEA. This CDR3 contains 10 residues. The CDR3 nucleotides are TGCAGCGCCGGGGACTATGGCTACACCTTC. Protein sequence: CSAGDYGYTF.

This chain uses TRBV7-8 with TRBJ1-5; TRBD1 is a possible D gene (6 bases). Per germline, CDR1 SGHVS and CDR2 FQNEAQ. This CDR3 has 14 amino acids. Trimming removed 3 bases at V and 4 bases at J, with 10 bases between. The CDR3 bases are TGTGCCAGCAGCTTGGGGGGGCGAAATCAGCCCCAGCATTTT. It specifies CASSLGGRNQPQHF.

The J gene is TRBJ1-4, the V gene TRBV7-6, with a tentative D call TRBD1 (5 bases). The CDR3 totals 16 residues. Germline V gives CDR1 SGHVS, CDR2 FNYEAQ. V dropped 1 base and J dropped 0 bases, with 9 bases sitting between them. The CDR3 loop reads CASSLVTGATNEKLFF. CDR3 bases: TGTGCCAGCAGCTTAGTTACAGGTGCAACTAATGAAAAACTGTTTTTT.